What follows is one T cell receptor (beta chain) and its context. These data belong to a study of radiotherapy plus CTLA-4 blockade in lung cancer. Germline CDR1 reads SQVTM; CDR2 reads ANQGSEA. The ends were cut back, 1 base at V and 8 bases at J, with 12 bases in the middle. The CDR3 sequence is 13 residues long. Focal radiation with ipilimumab CTLA-4 blockade was given to patients with chemo-refractory metastatic non-small-cell lung cancer. The data were produced by immunoSEQ multiplex PCR, yet TCRdb's version contains in-frame clones alone and is incomplete. This sample has around 72,000 clones; roughly 80% occur once, and the top ten carry 7% to 8%.

The sample in question was peripheral blood, obtained from a patient treated with radiotherapy plus ipilimumab. The rearrangement links TRBV29-1 to TRBJ2-1; maybe TRBD2 (5 bases). The TCR was taken from a human donor with non-small cell lung cancer who had a complete response to radiotherapy plus ipilimumab. CDR3 sequence (DNA): TGCAGCGTTGAAGGTGTAGCGCCGGATGAGCAGTTCTTC. Protein product: CSVEGVAPDEQFF.